These T cell receptor beta chains were read from a single sample in a study of blood T cell repertoires in COVID-19. TCRdb's copy holds only in-frame clones and misses some; the assay was immunoSEQ multiplex PCR. In the table there are just over 250,000 clones, more than 75% of which are singletons. Sequencing was done on a sample of peripheral blood. The source is a woman between 45 and 60 years old with acute or convalescent COVID-19. The CDR3 runs from the conserved cysteine through the conserved F or W. Fields, in order: J gene, V gene, CDR3 protein.

TRBJ2-3	TRBV7-3	CASSPGTDTQYF
TRBJ1-2	TRBV6-2/TRBV6-3	CASSYSAGTGDGYTF
TRBJ2-5	TRBV4-2	CASSQREGAETQYF
TRBJ2-7	TRBV20-1	CSASRSAVVDEQYF
TRBJ2-3	TRBV27	CASSTLLAGSTDTQYF
TRBJ2-7	TRBV5-1	CASSPELSGSGDEQYF
TRBJ1-1	TRBV9	CASSLTGSDTEAFF
TRBJ1-2	TRBV7-9	CASSLATGDYGYTF
TRBJ1-5	TRBV30	CAWSVRHVNQPQHF
TRBJ2-1	TRBV19	CASSITLAGGRWGEQFF
TRBJ2-7	TRBV27	CASSLFQGMGEQYF
TRBJ1-3	TRBV15	CATSRRRGSYTIYF
TRBJ1-3	TRBV18	CASSPAAARPGNTIYF
TRBJ2-3	TRBV18	CASSLLAGGTDTQYF
TRBJ1-5	TRBV10-3	CAISEPGGQPQHF
TRBJ1-2	TRBV24-1	CATSAPGRTSYGYTF
TRBJ1-2	TRBV27	CASSFYQGYGYTF
TRBJ1-2	TRBV28	CASSQDIRGYTF
TRBJ1-2	TRBV27	CASSPQPTGYGYTF
TRBJ1-5	TRBV5-4	CASSLGGAQPQHF
TRBJ2-1	TRBV25-1	CASSARDRSYNEQFF
TRBJ2-2	TRBV28	CASRPAGTQNTGELFF
TRBJ1-2	TRBV27	CASSFGQGDGYTF
TRBJ2-1	TRBV7-2	CASSLIGATYNEQFF
TRBJ2-7	TRBV5-1	CASSFFSGTMISYEQYF
TRBJ1-2	TRBV4-2	CASSPRLGEKGGYTF
TRBJ2-2	TRBV4-1	CASSRRDRELGELFF
TRBJ2-5	TRBV19	CASSMRGQETQYF
TRBJ1-4	TRBV28	CATSGGPTNEKLFF
TRBJ1-2	TRBV2	CASRGTGSYYGYTF
TRBJ1-1	TRBV24-1	CATSGGQYTEAFF
TRBJ2-3	TRBV2	CARRQADTQYF
TRBJ1-5	TRBV2	CASSETERNQPQHF
TRBJ2-5	TRBV28	CASSRPGGETQYF
TRBJ1-3	TRBV7-9	CASSLWVAGNTIYF
TRBJ2-3	TRBV7-2	CASSIRTASSTDTQYF
TRBJ2-2	TRBV28	CASSSDSTGELFF
TRBJ1-5	TRBV4-1	CASSRGTGDQPQHF
TRBJ2-2	TRBV7-3	CASSLSVGLAGNLQLFF
TRBJ1-1	TRBV29-1	CSVRQGMDTEAFF
TRBJ2-7	TRBV2	CASKEDRGGYEQYF
TRBJ2-7	TRBV4-1	CASSHSGTSGPLFSYEQYF
TRBJ2-3	TRBV18	CASSPYSNSDTQYF
TRBJ2-1	TRBV28	CASSTHAPYNEQFF
TRBJ2-7	TRBV7-7	CASSRQGIHEQYF
TRBJ2-5	TRBV28	CASSAGGPLGEETQYF
TRBJ2-5	TRBV18	CASSPPGLVQETQYF
TRBJ2-7	TRBV28	CASRTSGRGEQYF
TRBJ1-5	TRBV30	CAWSDGQFYSNQPQHF
TRBJ2-3	TRBV4-2	CASSQVDSGSKDTQYF